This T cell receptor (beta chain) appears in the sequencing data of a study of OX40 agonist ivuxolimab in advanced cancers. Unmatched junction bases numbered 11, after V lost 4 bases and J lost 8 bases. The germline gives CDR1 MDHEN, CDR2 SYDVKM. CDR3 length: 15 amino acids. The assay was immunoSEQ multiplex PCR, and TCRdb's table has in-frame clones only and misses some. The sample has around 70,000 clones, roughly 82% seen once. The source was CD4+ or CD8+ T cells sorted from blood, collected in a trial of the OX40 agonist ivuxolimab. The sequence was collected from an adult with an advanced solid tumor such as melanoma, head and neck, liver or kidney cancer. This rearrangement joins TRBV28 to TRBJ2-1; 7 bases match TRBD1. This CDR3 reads CASSSAKTGADEQFF. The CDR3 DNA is TGTGCCAGCAGTTCCGCGAAAACAGGGGCGGATGAGCAGTTCTTC.